One sample yielded the 32 T cell receptor beta chains listed below, sequenced in a study of identical twins. TCRdb processed the 5' RACE reads anew with MiXCR; each CDR3 protein has one entry. The sample lists fewer than 900,000 distinct CDR3 sequences, about 20% seen once, with around 4.4% in the top ten. Another study also made use of these data, one on T cells expressing NK-cell markers.

The material sequenced was PBMCs. The receptors were sampled from a woman in her late teens or twenties in good health.

At least ten counts were recorded for this clonotype. The chain employs TRBV12-3 or TRBV12-4 and TRBJ1-1, with D hard to call. The V and J ends lost 6 bases and 1 base respectively, with 18 bases between them. This CDR3 contains 16 residues. CDR3 residues: CASSTLGWGRNTEAFF. CDR3 coding DNA: TGTGCCAGCAGCACTCTCGGGTGGGGTAGGAACACTGAAGCTTTCTTT.

V gene TRBV5-4 combines with J gene TRBJ2-7; a possible D gene is TRBD1 (6 bases). Per the germline V gene, CDR1 is SGHNT and CDR2 is YYREEE (reference sequence). This CDR3 is 15 amino acids long. Trimming took 0 bases from V and 3 from J, leaving 13 bases between them. DNA for the CDR3: TGTGCCAGCAGCTTGGTAGCAGGGGCGGACTACGAGCAGTACTTC. Its protein is CASSLVAGADYEQYF.

There are a few counts of this clonotype. This sequence joins TRBV5-5 and TRBJ2-3, with a tentative D call TRBD2 (6 bases). This CDR3 has 15 amino acids. The V gene lost 6 bases and the J gene lost 0 bases, with 14 bases spanning the gap. The V gene's germline CDR1 is SGHKS and CDR2 YYEKEE (reference sequence). The CDR3 loop is CASKYPGTSTDTQYF. The CDR3 DNA sequence: TGTGCCAGCAAATACCCAGGGACTAGCACAGATACGCAGTATTTT.

The V gene is TRBV20-1, the J gene TRBJ2-7; D is unclear. Between the trimmed V and J ends, which lost 5 bases and 2 bases, there was a span of 13 bases. This CDR3 region has 13 residues. From germline, CDR1 is DFQATT and CDR2 SNEGSKA (reference sequence). The CDR3 reads CSALSTETYEQYF. The CDR3 coding sequence is TGCAGTGCTCTTTCCACTGAAACCTACGAGCAGTACTTC.

The chain joins TRBV12-3 or TRBV12-4 to TRBJ2-3, with unresolved D. This CDR3 spans 14 amino acids. Trimming removed 9 bases from V and 2 bases from J, with 15 bases in between. In DNA, the CDR3 is TGTGCCAGTGGAGAACTAAGCTTCACAGATACGCAGTATTTT. It translates to CASGELSFTDTQYF.

On this clonotype: The CDR3 does not end in the conserved phenylalanine or tryptophan, so this is likely a read error. This chain uses TRBV20-1 with TRBJ1-1; D ambiguous. The germline CDR1 and CDR2 sequences are DFQATT and SNEGSKA (reference sequence). The CDR3 has 13 residues. V was shortened by 1 base and J by 3 bases, with 9 bases between the two germline ends. The CDR3 nucleotides read TGCAGTGCTAGAGGAGGGAGGCACACTGAAGCTTTCATT. This translates into CSARGGRHTEAFI.

This clonotype was found a few times. The gene calls are TRBV12-3 or TRBV12-4 and TRBJ1-1, with TRBD1 as a possible D gene (6 bases). The CDR3 contains 15 residues. V dropped 2 bases and J dropped 2 bases, with 12 bases sitting between them. The CDR3 here is CASSLQSGVNTEAFF. The CDR3 bases are TGTGCCAGCAGTTTACAGTCAGGGGTTAACACTGAAGCTTTCTTT.

The gene calls are TRBV29-1 and TRBJ2-3; D gene uncertain. The CDR3 is 12 residues long. The V gene lost 3 bases and the J gene lost 7 bases, with 11 bases spanning the gap. Germline V gives CDR1 SQVTM, CDR2 ANQGSEA. CDR3 in amino acids: CSVDPGENTQYF. Here the CDR3 DNA reads TGCAGCGTTGATCCAGGAGAGAATACGCAGTATTTT.

The rearrangement uses TRBV5-1 and TRBJ2-1; D gene unclear. The CDR3 totals 16 residues. V was shortened by 4 bases and J by 0 bases, with 14 bases between the two germline ends. Germline lookup yields CDR1 SGHRS and CDR2 YFSETQ. CDR3 DNA sequence: TGCGCCAGCAGCCCGGCACCTTGGAGCTCCTACAATGAGCAGTTCTTC. Its protein is CASSPAPWSSYNEQFF.

This clonotype was picked up a small number of times. The chain uses TRBV7-2 and TRBJ2-1; 7 nucleotides agree with TRBD2. The J segment lost 4 bases and the V segment lost 0 bases, leaving 3 bases of the junction unmatched. Germline assignment: CDR1 SGHTA and CDR2 FQGNSA. CDR3 length: 15 residues. This CDR3 reads CASSLAAGPYNEQFF. In nucleotides, the CDR3 is TGTGCCAGCAGCTTAGCAGCGGGACCTTACAATGAGCAGTTCTTC.

The chain has TRBV12-3 or TRBV12-4 and TRBJ2-5, with unresolved D. The CDR3 loop spans 13 amino acids. The ends were cut back, 6 bases at V and 5 bases at J, with 13 bases in the middle. CDR3 sequence (DNA): TGTGCCAGCAGCCCCGGTCCGGCGGAGACCCAGTACTTC. Encoded protein: CASSPGPAETQYF.

This clonotype was seen ten or more times. The chain employs TRBV12-3 or TRBV12-4 and TRBJ2-1; the D is unclear. Between the trimmed V and J ends, which lost 5 bases and 0 bases, there was a span of 14 bases. The CDR3 extends over 16 amino acids. CDR3 nucleotide sequence: TGTGCCAGCAGTCCCGGGTGGGGTCCCTCCTACAATGAGCAGTTCTTC. It translates to CASSPGWGPSYNEQFF.

This clonotype was seen only a few times. The V and J genes are TRBV27 and TRBJ2-3, with D uncertain. V was pared by 0 bases and J by 5 bases, with 15 bases between. CDR1 is MNHEY, CDR2 SMNVEV, per germline (reference sequence). The CDR3 is 16 amino acids. This CDR3 reads CASSLSQASGEDTQYF. Written as DNA, the CDR3 is TGTGCCAGCAGTTTATCGCAAGCGTCCGGAGAAGATACGCAGTATTTT.

This clonotype was recorded at least ten times. V and J are TRBV4-3 and TRBJ2-3; 9 bases line up with TRBD2. CDR3 length equals 18 residues. Germline CDR1 is LGHNA and CDR2 is YSLEER. Trimming at V came to 1 base and at J to 0 bases, leaving 8 bases not matched to a gene. CDR3 bases: TGCGCCAGCAGCCAAGGAATAGCGGGAGTCACTAGCACAGATACGCAGTATTTT. It specifies CASSQGIAGVTSTDTQYF.

The sample holds many counts of this clonotype. V gene TRBV12-3 or TRBV12-4 combines with J gene TRBJ2-1, with TRBD2 identical over 15 bases. The V and J ends lost 6 bases and 7 bases, in that order; junction bases with no gene match: 7. This CDR3 is built from 16 residues. CDR3 in amino acids: CASRPGGTSGRNEQFF. The CDR3, as DNA: TGTGCCAGCAGACCCGGCGGGACTAGCGGGAGGAATGAGCAGTTCTTC.

This clonotype has only a few counts. The rearrangement uses TRBV12-3 or TRBV12-4 and TRBJ2-7; D call uncertain. The ends were cut back, 2 bases at V and 2 bases at J, with 7 bases in the middle. The CDR3 is 13 amino acids. In nucleotides, the CDR3 is TGTGCCAGCAGTTTAATGCTACCCTACGAGCAGTACTTC. As protein: CASSLMLPYEQYF.

This rearrangement joins TRBV29-1 to TRBJ1-2, with 10 bases matching TRBD1. Germline V CDR1 and CDR2: SQVTM, ANQGSEA. The V and J ends lost 1 base and 8 bases, in that order; junction bases with no gene match: 10. The CDR3 is 15 amino acids. CDR3 DNA sequence: TGCAGCGTTGAAGGACAGGGGGCGGGTTTAGACGGCTACACCTTC. This sequence encodes CSVEGQGAGLDGYTF.

This clonotype was counted between two and nine times. The chain has TRBV5-1 and TRBJ2-1, with D perhaps TRBD2 (6 bases). Trimming took off 4 bases at V and 10 bases at J, with 15 bases between the two ends. CDR1 and CDR2 (germline): SGHRS, YFSETQ. This CDR3 comprises 13 residues. This chain's CDR3 is CASSPPVAGEQFF. Here the CDR3 DNA reads TGCGCCAGCAGCCCGCCGGTTGCGGGAGAGCAGTTCTTC.

V and J are TRBV11-2 and TRBJ1-4; 8 bases fit TRBD1. J was trimmed by 8 bases and V by 7 bases; bases with no gene match: 3. The CDR3 length is 12 residues. Germline CDR1 is SGHAT and CDR2 is FQNNGV. CDR3 protein: CASTRTGEKLFF. The CDR3 DNA reads as TGTGCCAGCACCAGGACAGGGGAAAAACTGTTTTTT.

This clonotype was recorded a few times. The chain carries TRBV29-1 and TRBJ2-3; D is ambiguous. Trimming removed 3 bases at V and 9 bases at J, with 7 bases between. This CDR3 region has 10 residues. Germline-derived CDR1 and CDR2 are SQVTM and ANQGSEA. The CDR3 DNA is TGCAGCGTTGAGCGGTTGACGCAGTATTTT. Its protein is CSVERLTQYF.

The chain is built from TRBV18 and TRBJ2-1; D is unclear. Germline loops: CDR1 KGHSH, CDR2 LQKENI. The CDR3 spans 15 residues. V lost 4 bases and J lost 9, with 19 bases in between. The CDR3 DNA follows: TGTGCCAGCTCACTATCGACAAGACCAATGGGTGAGCAGTTCTTC. Its protein is CASSLSTRPMGEQFF.

This clonotype was seen many times. The chain couples TRBV12-3 or TRBV12-4 to TRBJ1-5, with D perhaps TRBD1 (5 bases). V dropped 5 bases and J dropped 5 bases, with 10 bases sitting between them. The CDR3 contains 13 residues. The CDR3 spells CASSKTADQPQHF. In DNA, the CDR3 is TGTGCCAGCAGTAAGACAGCGGATCAGCCCCAGCATTTT.

This clonotype showed up just a few times. The chain uses TRBV20-1 and TRBJ1-1; D unresolved. The V gene lost 1 base and the J gene lost 0 bases, with 9 bases spanning the gap. This CDR3 spans 14 amino acids. Germline CDR1 is DFQATT and CDR2 is SNEGSKA (reference sequence). CDR3 sequence: CSARGSGVNTEAFF. CDR3 in DNA: TGCAGTGCTAGAGGGTCAGGCGTGAACACTGAAGCTTTCTTT.

The gene calls are TRBV9 and TRBJ2-3, with TRBD2 identical over 8 bases. The V gene's germline CDR1 is SGDLS and CDR2 YYNGEE. The junction had 7 bases not matched to a gene; V was cut back by 0 bases and J by 4 bases. The CDR3 is 16 residues long. The CDR3: CASSVAAGGTSDTQYF. The CDR3 nucleotides are TGTGCCAGCAGCGTAGCCGCGGGGGGCACCTCAGATACGCAGTATTTT. The full variable domain, with the rest looked up from reference TRBV9 and TRBJ2-3, is DSGVTQTPKHLITATGQRVTLRCSPRSGDLSVYWYQQSLDQGLQFLIQYYNGEERAKGNILERFSAQQFPDLHSELNLSSLELGDSALYFCASSVAAGGTSDTQYFGPGTRLTVL.

This clonotype was seen only a few times. The chain employs TRBV29-1 and TRBJ2-1; D may be TRBD1 or TRBD2 (5 bases each). Per germline, CDR1 SQVTM and CDR2 ANQGSEA. The CDR3 extends over 13 amino acids. V was clipped by 6 bases and J by 9 bases, with 18 bases between them. DNA for the CDR3: TGCAGCGTCTCCGGGGCAGGCGCAGCTGAGCAGTTCTTC. Amino acids: CSVSGAGAAEQFF.

The CDR3 nucleotides are TGTGCCAGCAGTGAAGAAGTGGGAGGTGAGCAGTTCTTC. Its protein product is CASSEEVGGEQFF. This chain links TRBV6-1 with TRBJ2-1; a possible D gene is TRBD2 (6 bases). The CDR3 is 13 amino acids. The V end lost 1 base, the J end lost 9 bases, and 10 bases lay between the germline ends. Germline CDR1 MNHNS, CDR2 SASEGT.

This chain links TRBV20-1 with TRBJ1-1, with D unresolved. V gave up 6 bases and J gave up 2 bases, with 16 bases separating them. Germline CDR1 is DFQATT and CDR2 is SNEGSKA (reference sequence). The CDR3 is made up of 14 amino acids. CDR3 sequence (DNA): TGCAGTGCGGGAGTCCATAACCCTAACACTGAAGCTTTCTTT. Protein sequence: CSAGVHNPNTEAFF.

This clonotype came up once. This sequence joins TRBV11-2 and TRBJ2-3; D is undetermined. V shed 4 bases and J shed 0 bases, with 14 bases lying between them. The CDR3 loop spans 16 amino acids. Germline-derived CDR1 and CDR2 are SGHAT and FQNNGV. CDR3 DNA sequence: TGTGCCAGCAGCTCTCACCGGGCCCCCAGCACAGATACGCAGTATTTT. It yields the protein CASSSHRAPSTDTQYF.

V is TRBV9 and J is TRBJ2-1; D uncertain. V was cut by 0 bases and J by 6 bases, with 10 bases left in between. Germline values: CDR1 SGDLS, CDR2 YYNGEE. The CDR3 length is 14 residues. The CDR3, as DNA: TGTGCCAGCAGCGTAGCTCTAGATCCCAATGAGCAGTTCTTC. It is translated as CASSVALDPNEQFF.

This clonotype was counted between two and nine times. The chain couples TRBV7-2 to TRBJ2-5; TRBD1 is a possible D gene (7 bases). The CDR3 spans 14 residues. V was trimmed by 3 bases and J by 10 bases, leaving 18 bases between them. CDR1 and CDR2 from the germline V gene are SGHTA and FQGNSA. CDR3 sequence (DNA): TGTGCCAGCAGCTTTACGGGAACCCAGGGGGGCCAGTACTTC. Protein product: CASSFTGTQGGQYF.

The chain combines TRBV23-1 with TRBJ2-7, with no clear D. TRBV23-1 is an open reading frame, and its role is uncertain. The CDR3 spans 14 residues. V was shortened by 3 bases and J by 2 bases, with 11 bases between the two germline ends. The CDR3 bases are TGCGCCAGCAGTCAGGGTTCTATTACCTACGAGCAGTACTTC. Amino acid sequence: CASSQGSITYEQYF.

This clonotype has just a few counts. J is TRBJ1-1 and V is TRBV5-1; no firm D call. The germline CDR1 and CDR2 sequences are SGHRS and YFSETQ. The CDR3 extends over 14 amino acids. V was pared by 3 bases and J by 0 bases, with 9 bases between. The CDR3 loop is CASSSFGMNTEAFF. CDR3 coding DNA: TGCGCCAGCAGCTCGTTTGGGATGAACACTGAAGCTTTCTTT.